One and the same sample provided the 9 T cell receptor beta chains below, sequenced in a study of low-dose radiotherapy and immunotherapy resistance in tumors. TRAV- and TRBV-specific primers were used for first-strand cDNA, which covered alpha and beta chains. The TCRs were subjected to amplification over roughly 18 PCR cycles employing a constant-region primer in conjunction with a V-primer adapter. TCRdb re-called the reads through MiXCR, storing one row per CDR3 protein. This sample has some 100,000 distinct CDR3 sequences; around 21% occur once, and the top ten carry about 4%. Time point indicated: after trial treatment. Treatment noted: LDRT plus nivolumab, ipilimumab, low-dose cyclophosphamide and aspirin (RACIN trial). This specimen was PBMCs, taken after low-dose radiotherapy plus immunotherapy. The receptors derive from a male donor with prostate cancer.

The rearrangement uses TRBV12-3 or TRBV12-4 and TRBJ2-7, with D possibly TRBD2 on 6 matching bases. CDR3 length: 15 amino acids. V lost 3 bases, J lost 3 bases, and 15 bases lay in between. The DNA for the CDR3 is TGTGCCAGCAGTTTGGTGGGGGGAGCGCTCTACGAGCAGTACTTC. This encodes CASSLVGGALYEQYF.

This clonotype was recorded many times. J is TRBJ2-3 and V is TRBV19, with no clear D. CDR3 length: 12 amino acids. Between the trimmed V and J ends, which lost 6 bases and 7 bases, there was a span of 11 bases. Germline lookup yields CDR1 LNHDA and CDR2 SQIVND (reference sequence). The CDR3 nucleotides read TGTGCCAGTAGCTTGGATCTTTATACGCAGTATTTT. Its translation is CASSLDLYTQYF.

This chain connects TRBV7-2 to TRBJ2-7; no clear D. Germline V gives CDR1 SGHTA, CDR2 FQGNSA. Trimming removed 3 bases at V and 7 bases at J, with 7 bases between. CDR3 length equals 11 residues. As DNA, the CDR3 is TGTGCCAGCAGCTTCGGGTGGGAGCAGTACTTC. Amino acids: CASSFGWEQYF.

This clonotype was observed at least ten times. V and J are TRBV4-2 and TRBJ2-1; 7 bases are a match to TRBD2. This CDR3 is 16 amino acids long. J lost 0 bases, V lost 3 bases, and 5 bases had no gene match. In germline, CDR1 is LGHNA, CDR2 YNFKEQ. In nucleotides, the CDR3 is TGTGCCAGCAGCCAGACGTTAGCGGGCTCCTACAATGAGCAGTTCTTC. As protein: CASSQTLAGSYNEQFF.

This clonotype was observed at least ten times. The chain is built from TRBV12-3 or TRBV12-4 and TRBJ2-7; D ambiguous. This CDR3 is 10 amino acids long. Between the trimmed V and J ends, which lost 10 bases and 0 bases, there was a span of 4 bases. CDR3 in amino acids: CAIPSYEQYF. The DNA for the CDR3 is TGTGCCATACCCTCCTACGAGCAGTACTTC.

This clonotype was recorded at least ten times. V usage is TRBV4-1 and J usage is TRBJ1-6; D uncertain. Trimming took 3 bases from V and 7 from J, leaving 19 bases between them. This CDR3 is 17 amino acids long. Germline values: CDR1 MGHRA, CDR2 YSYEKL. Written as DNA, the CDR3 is TGCGCCAGCAGCCATAACCGCCCGTCGCGGAGAAATTCACCCCTCCACTTT. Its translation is CASSHNRPSRRNSPLHF.

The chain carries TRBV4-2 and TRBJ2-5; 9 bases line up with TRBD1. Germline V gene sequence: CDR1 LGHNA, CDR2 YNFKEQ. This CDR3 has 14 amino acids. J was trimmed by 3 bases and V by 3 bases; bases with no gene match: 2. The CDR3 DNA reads TGTGCCAGCAGCCACGGGACAGGGAAAGAGACCCAGTACTTC. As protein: CASSHGTGKETQYF.

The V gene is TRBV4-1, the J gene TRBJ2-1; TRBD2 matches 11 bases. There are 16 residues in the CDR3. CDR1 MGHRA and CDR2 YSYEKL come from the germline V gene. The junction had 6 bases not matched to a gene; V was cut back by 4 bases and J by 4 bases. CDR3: CASSPLGTSGYNEQFF. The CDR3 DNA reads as TGCGCCAGCAGCCCCCTCGGGACTAGCGGTTACAATGAGCAGTTCTTC.

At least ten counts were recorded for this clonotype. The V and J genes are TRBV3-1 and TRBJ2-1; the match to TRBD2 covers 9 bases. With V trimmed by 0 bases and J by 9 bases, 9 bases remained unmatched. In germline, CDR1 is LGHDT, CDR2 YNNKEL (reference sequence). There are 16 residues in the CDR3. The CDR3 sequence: CASSQDLAGGRSEQFF. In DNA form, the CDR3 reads TGTGCCAGCAGCCAAGATTTGGCGGGGGGGCGGAGTGAGCAGTTCTTC.